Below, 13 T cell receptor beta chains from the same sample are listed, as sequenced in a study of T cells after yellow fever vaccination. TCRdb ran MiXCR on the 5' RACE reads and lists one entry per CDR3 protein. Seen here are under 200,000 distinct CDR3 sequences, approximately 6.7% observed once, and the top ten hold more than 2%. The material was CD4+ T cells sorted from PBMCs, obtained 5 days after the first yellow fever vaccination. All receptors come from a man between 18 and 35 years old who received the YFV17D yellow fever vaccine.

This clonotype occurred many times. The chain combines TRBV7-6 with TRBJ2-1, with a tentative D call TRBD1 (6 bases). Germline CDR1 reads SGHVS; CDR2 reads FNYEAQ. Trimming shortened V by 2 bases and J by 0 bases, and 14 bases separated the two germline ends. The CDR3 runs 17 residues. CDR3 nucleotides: TGTGCCAGCAGCTTACCCCAGGACAGCTACTCCTACAATGAGCAGTTCTTC. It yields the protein CASSLPQDSYSYNEQFF.

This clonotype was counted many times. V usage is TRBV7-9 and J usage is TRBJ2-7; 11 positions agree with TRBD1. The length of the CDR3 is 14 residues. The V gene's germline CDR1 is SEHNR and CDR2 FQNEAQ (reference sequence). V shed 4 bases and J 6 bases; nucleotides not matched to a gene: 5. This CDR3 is CASSSRDRGAEQYF. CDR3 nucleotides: TGTGCCAGCAGCTCCAGGGACAGGGGGGCCGAGCAGTACTTC.

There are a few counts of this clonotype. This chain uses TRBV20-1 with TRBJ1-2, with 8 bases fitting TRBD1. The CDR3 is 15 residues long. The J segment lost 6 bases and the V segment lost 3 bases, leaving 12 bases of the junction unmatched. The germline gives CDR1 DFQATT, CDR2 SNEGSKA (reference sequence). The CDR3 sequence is CSASNSPGGKDGYTF. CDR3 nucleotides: TGCAGTGCTAGCAATAGCCCAGGGGGCAAAGATGGCTACACCTTC.

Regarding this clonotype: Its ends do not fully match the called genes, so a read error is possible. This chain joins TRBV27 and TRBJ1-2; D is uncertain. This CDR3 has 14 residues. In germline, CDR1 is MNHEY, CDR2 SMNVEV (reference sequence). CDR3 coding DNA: TGTGCCAGCAGTTACCGCTTTCGGGCCTATCGCTACACCTTC. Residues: CASSYRFRAYRYTF.

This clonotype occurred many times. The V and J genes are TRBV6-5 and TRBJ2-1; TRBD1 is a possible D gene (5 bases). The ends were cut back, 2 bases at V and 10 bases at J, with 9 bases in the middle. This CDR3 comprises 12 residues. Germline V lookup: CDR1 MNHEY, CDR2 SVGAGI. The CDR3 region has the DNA TGTGCCAGCAGTTACAGACAGACAGAGCAGTTCTTC. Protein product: CASSYRQTEQFF.

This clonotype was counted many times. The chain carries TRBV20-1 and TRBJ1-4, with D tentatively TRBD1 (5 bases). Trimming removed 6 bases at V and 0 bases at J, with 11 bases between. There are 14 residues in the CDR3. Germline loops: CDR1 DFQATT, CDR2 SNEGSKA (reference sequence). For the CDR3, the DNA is TGCAGTGCACAGGATCGGGCAACTAATGAAAAACTGTTTTTT. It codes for CSAQDRATNEKLFF.

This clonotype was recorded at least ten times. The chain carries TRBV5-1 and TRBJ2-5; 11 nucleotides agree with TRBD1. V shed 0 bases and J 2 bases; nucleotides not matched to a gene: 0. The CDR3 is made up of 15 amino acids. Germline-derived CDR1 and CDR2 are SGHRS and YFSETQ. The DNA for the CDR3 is TGCGCCAGCAGCTTGGGGGACAGGGGGCAAGAGACCCAGTACTTC. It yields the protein CASSLGDRGQETQYF.

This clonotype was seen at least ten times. The CDR3 loop reads CASTGGTYNEQFF. The DNA of the CDR3 is TGTGCCAGCACGGGGGGCACCTACAATGAGCAGTTCTTC. The V and J genes are TRBV6-2 or TRBV6-3 and TRBJ2-1, with a tentative D call TRBD2 (7 bases). Germline V gene data show CDR1 as MNHEY and CDR2 as SVGEGT. The CDR3 contains 13 residues. Trimming pared 7 bases from V and 2 bases from J, leaving 9 bases between.

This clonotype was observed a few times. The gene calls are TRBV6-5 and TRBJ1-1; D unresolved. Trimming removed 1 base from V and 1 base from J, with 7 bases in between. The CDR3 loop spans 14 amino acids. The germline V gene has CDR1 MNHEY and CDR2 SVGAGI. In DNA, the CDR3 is TGTGCCAGCAGTTACTTAGGGCCGAACACTGAAGCTTTCTTT. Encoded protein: CASSYLGPNTEAFF.

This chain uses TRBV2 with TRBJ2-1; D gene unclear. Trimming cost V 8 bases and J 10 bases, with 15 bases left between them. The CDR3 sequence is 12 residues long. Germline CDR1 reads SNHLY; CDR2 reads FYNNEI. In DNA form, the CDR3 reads TGTGCCAGCGTCGCCGATAACGTAGAGCAGTTCTTC. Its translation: CASVADNVEQFF.

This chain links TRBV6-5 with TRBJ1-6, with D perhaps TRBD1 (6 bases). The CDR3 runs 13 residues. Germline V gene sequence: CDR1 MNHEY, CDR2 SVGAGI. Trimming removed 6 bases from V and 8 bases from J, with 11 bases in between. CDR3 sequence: CASSTTGYSPLHF. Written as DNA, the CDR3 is TGTGCCAGCAGCACCACAGGGTATTCACCCCTCCACTTT.

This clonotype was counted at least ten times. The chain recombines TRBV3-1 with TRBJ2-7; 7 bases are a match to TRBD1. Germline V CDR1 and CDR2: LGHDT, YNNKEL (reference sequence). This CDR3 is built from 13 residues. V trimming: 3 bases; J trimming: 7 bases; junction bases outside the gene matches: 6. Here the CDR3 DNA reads TGTGCCAGCAGCCATAAGGGGGCGGTGGAGCAGTACTTC. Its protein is CASSHKGAVEQYF.

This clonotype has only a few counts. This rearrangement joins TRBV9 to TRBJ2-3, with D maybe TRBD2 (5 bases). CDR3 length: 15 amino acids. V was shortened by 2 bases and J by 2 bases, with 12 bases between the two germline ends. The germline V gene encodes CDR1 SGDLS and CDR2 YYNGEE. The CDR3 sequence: CASSVGLEDTDTQYF. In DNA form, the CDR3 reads TGTGCCAGCAGCGTCGGACTCGAAGACACAGATACGCAGTATTTT.